This T cell receptor beta chain was retrieved from a study of T cell responses to AZD1222 COVID-19 vaccine. Findings of the study overall: Recipients of two AZD1222 doses showed rising Spike-specific TCR breadth and depth.

TCRdb's copy holds only in-frame clones and misses some; the assay was immunoSEQ multiplex PCR. The sample has about 140,000 clones; more than 85% are singletons. Comments on this clone: Its antigen is not known.

Combined were second doses at about 4 or about 12 weeks. V shed 8 bases, J shed 3 bases, and the junction held 9 bases outside the gene matches. The germline V gene has CDR1 SGHTA and CDR2 FQGNSA. This CDR3 is built from 14 residues. The sequence came from an adult who received the AZD1222 COVID-19 vaccine. This chain connects TRBV7-2 to TRBJ1-2; 7 bases align to TRBD1. The sample here was peripheral blood, taken 28 days after the second AZD1222 dose. DNA of the CDR3: TGTGCCAGCGCCCCAGGGGGACGCGACTATGGCTACACCTTC. It codes for CASAPGGRDYGYTF.